The sequence of this TCR beta chain was determined in a study of regulatory T cells in long-lasting Graves disease. At the level of the study: The antithyroid drugs taken by newly diagnosed Graves' patients had been used for under 3 months. Study outcomes and limitations: The TCR repertoire of persistent Graves' patients was less diverse than that of newly diagnosed ones.

The authors built TCR beta libraries using iRepertoire HTBI primers and Arm-PCR of CDR3 regions. TCRdb re-analysed the multiplex PCR reads in MiXCR, keeping a single row per CDR3 protein. The data hold some 320,000 distinct CDR3 sequences, with approximately 20% observed a single time. The CDR3 spans 12 residues. CDR1 is MNHNS and CDR2 is SASEGT in the germline V gene. The germline V and J ends were trimmed by 2 bases and 11 bases, with 12 bases remaining between them. This clonotype turned up a few times. What it binds is not known. The sample's time point: newly diagnosed GD, antithyroid drugs for less than 3 months. PBMC RNA was the source of the TCR library.

This sequence originates from a female donor with Graves disease. The chain employs TRBV6-1 and TRBJ1-1; the D is unclear. Material: peripheral blood mononuclear cells (PBMCs), obtained at new diagnosis, from a patient treated with antithyroid drugs. The CDR3 is CASSELELKAFF. Written as DNA, the CDR3 is TGTGCCAGCAGTGAACTGGAGCTGAAGGCTTTCTTT.